These 25 T cell receptor delta chains share one sample of origin, sequenced in a study of DNA immune sequencing with unique molecular identifiers. A 32-plex genomic DNA assay used primers for all 8 TRDV and 4 TRDJ genes. In roughly 3 barcoding PCR cycles, molecules received a 12-nucleotide UMI, then adapter PCR followed. TCRdb reanalysed the multiplex PCR reads via CATT. The sample yields around 2,000 delta-chain clones, about an eighth seen once. Material for sequencing was gamma-delta T cells enriched from blood buffy coat, or unenriched PBMCs (not recorded which). These receptors originate from a human donor in good health.

Only a few counts were recorded for this clone. This could be a read error, since a much larger clone is one nucleotide away. This chain links TRDV2 with TRDJ1; TRDD3 agrees at 7 bases. CDR1 and CDR2 from the germline V gene are GEAIGNYY and EKD. CDR3 length equals 19 residues. CDR3 coding DNA: TGTGCCTCTGACCCCATTACGCCTGGGGGGCCTCCGATCTCCGATAAACTCATCTTT. It translates to CASDPITPGGPPISDKLIF.

With regard to this clone: A read error likely explains this, since a far larger clone differs by one base. The identical CDR3 is also encoded by other nucleotide sequences in the sample. J is TRDJ1 and V is TRDV2, with 12 bases lining up with TRDD3. CDR1 and CDR2 (germline): GEAIGNYY, EKD. The CDR3 extends over 16 amino acids. Unmatched junction bases numbered 8, after V lost 4 bases and J lost 3 bases. The CDR3 sequence: CACDKLGDTQADKLIF. The CDR3 DNA reads as TGTGCCTGTGATAAGCTGGGGGATACGCAGGCCGATAAACTCATCTTT.

As regards this clone: Being one base from a much bigger clone, this may be a read error. Other DNA sequences within the sample encode an identical CDR3. V usage is TRDV2 and J usage is TRDJ1; D is perhaps TRDD3 (6 bases). CDR3 length equals 17 residues. CDR1 and CDR2 (germline): GEAIGNYY, EKD. The CDR3 protein is CACDTVGVPQYTDKLIF. The CDR3 DNA reads TGTGCCTGTGACACCGTGGGGGTCCCTCAGTACACTGATAAACTCATCTTT.

Comment on this clone: A far larger clone is just one base off, so this is likely a read error. The sample carries other DNA sequences with the same CDR3. The genes are TRDV2 and TRDJ1; D ambiguous. The CDR3 length is 17 residues. From germline, CDR1 is GEAIGNYY and CDR2 EKD. The CDR3: CACDPVASGPYTDKLIF. CDR3 nucleotides: TGCGCCTGTGACCCTGTGGCATCAGGCCCGTACACCGATAAACTCATCTTT.

Sample share makes this clone medium-sized. The chain links TRDV2 to TRDJ1, with 10 bases matching TRDD3. This CDR3 is built from 19 residues. Germline V gives CDR1 GEAIGNYY, CDR2 EKD. After removal of 0 bases from V and 3 bases from J, the junction contained 15 bases not matched to a gene. The CDR3 nucleotides read TGTGCCTGTGACACCGTCGTGCATGGGGGATACAGAGATCCCGATAAACTCATCTTT. Residues: CACDTVVHGGYRDPDKLIF.

This clone is categorized as medium-sized. J is TRDJ1 and V is TRDV1, with 10 nucleotides matching TRDD3. TCRdb lists no J gene, so it was determined here by aligning the DNA to germline. CDR1 is TSWWSYY and CDR2 is QGS in the germline V gene. V trimming: 0 bases; J trimming: 2 bases; junction bases outside the gene matches: 27. The CDR3 is 24 residues long. CDR3 sequence reads: CALGELFPRRRGGYALSSTDKLIF. The DNA for the CDR3 is TGTGCTCTTGGGGAACTGTTTCCTAGAAGGAGAGGGGGATACGCGTTATCAAGTACCGATAAACTCATCTTT.

Notes on this clone: Only one base separates this from a far larger clonotype, so it likely reflects a read error. Within the sample, other DNA sequences also encode this same CDR3. V is TRAV29/DV5 and J is TRDJ1, with D unclear. TCRdb carries no J gene annotation; the J gene was assigned here by matching the DNA with germline. The CDR3 has 21 amino acids. Germline loops: CDR1 NSMFDY, CDR2 ISSIKDK. V was shortened by 3 bases and J by 1 base, with 34 bases between the two germline ends. In DNA form, the CDR3 reads TGTGCAGCAATGGATTATTTTCCACCAGCGAACGTAGAGGACCTCACCGATAAACTCATCTTT. Encoded protein: CAAMDYFPPANVEDLTDKLIF.

A remark on this clone: TCRdb's protein, taken from a much larger clone, differs from this DNA's translation at residue 5, likely owing to a read error; the protein displayed comes from the DNA. This chain uses TRDV2 with TRDJ1; 11 nucleotides match TRDD3. J was trimmed by 4 bases and V by 5 bases; bases with no gene match: 8. Germline CDR1 GEAIGNYY, CDR2 EKD. CDR3 length: 15 amino acids. The CDR3 here is CACALLGDRDDKLIF. The CDR3 coding sequence is TGTGCCTGTGCCCTACTGGGGGATAGGGACGATAAACTCATCTTT.

This clone was seen more than once but under ten times. TCRdb shows a much larger clone's protein in place of this DNA's translation, and the two differ at residue 3, likely through a read error; the protein shown is translated from the DNA. The chain joins TRDV2 to TRDJ1, with 9 bases matching TRDD3. Germline loops: CDR1 GEAIGNYY, CDR2 EKD. The CDR3 runs 17 residues. The DNA for the CDR3 is TGTGCCTATGACACTCTGGGGGATGGAAAGTACACCGATAAACTCATCTTT. This translates into CAYDTLGDGKYTDKLIF.

Comments on this clone: The TCRdb protein, from a much larger clone, departs from this DNA's translation at residue 5, likely by read error; the protein shown derives from the DNA. This chain connects TRDV2 to TRDJ1; no clear D. Trimming shortened V by 2 bases and J by 3 bases, and 12 bases separated the two germline ends. Germline CDR1 and CDR2: GEAIGNYY and EKD. This CDR3 spans 14 amino acids. The CDR3: CACDIVALPDKLIF. CDR3 DNA: TGTGCCTGTGACATCGTCGCGCTACCCGATAAACTCATCTTT.

Note on this clone: With a far larger clone one base away, a read error is the likely cause. The sample holds other DNA sequences that translate to the same CDR3. The chain has TRDV2 and TRDJ1; TRDD3 agrees at 9 bases. This CDR3 has 17 residues. The germline V gene encodes CDR1 GEAIGNYY and CDR2 EKD. CDR3 protein: CACDTLGDGKYTDKLIF. The CDR3 region has the DNA TGTGCCTGTGACACTCTGGGGGATGGAAAGTACACCGATAAACTCATATTT.

A word on this clone: This DNA's translation differs at residue 12 from TCRdb's protein, which comes from a much larger clone; a read error is likely, and the protein shown is translated from the DNA. The genes are TRDV2 and TRDJ1; TRDD3 agrees at 9 bases. The CDR3 is made up of 17 amino acids. Germline V gene lookup returns CDR1 GEAIGNYY and CDR2 EKD. J was trimmed by 3 bases and V by 0 bases; bases with no gene match: 10. Written as DNA, the CDR3 is TGTGCCTGTGACACCGTGCGGGGATACGGTAACTCCGATAAACTCATCTTT. Translation: CACDTVRGYGNSDKLIF.

On this clone itself: The mismatch at residue 12 between this DNA's translation and the TCRdb protein of a much larger clone likely reflects a read error; the protein shown is translated from the DNA. The V call is TRDV2, the J call TRDJ1; TRDD3 matches 7 bases. The CDR3 totals 14 residues. Germline CDR1 is GEAIGNYY and CDR2 is EKD. CDR3 DNA: TGTGCCTGTGACCGAATGGGGGACACCGATAAACACATCTTT. Its protein product is CACDRMGDTDKHIF.

This clone has a handful of counts. Given a much more abundant clone one base away, this may be a read error. The gene calls are TRDV2 and TRDJ3; D perhaps matches TRDD3 (6 bases). The V gene's germline CDR1 is GEAIGNYY and CDR2 EKD. The CDR3 covers 18 residues. The chain's CDR3 is CACDTVLGSSWDTRQMIF. DNA for the CDR3: TGTGCCTGTGACACCGTGCTGGGGAGCTCCTGGGACACCCGACAGATGATTTTC.

For this clone: The translation of this DNA and the TCRdb protein of a much larger clone differ at residue 16, probably owing to a read error; the protein shown here is translated from the DNA. This chain connects TRDV2 to TRDJ1; 10 bases line up with TRDD3. CDR1 and CDR2 (germline): GEAIGNYY, EKD. The CDR3 covers 20 residues. V was clipped by 3 bases and J by 7 bases; unmatched bases: 25. CDR3 loop: CACDPVLGDAKGRGPVKLIF. The DNA of the CDR3 is TGTGCCTGTGACCCCGTACTGGGGGATGCGAAAGGGAGAGGACCCGTTAAACTCATCTTT.

Note on this clone: This likely reflects a read error, since a far larger clone is one base away. The same CDR3 also results from other DNA sequences found in this sample. The gene calls are TRDV2 and TRDJ1, with 7 bases lining up with TRDD3. Germline assignment: CDR1 GEAIGNYY and CDR2 EKD. The V and J ends lost 0 bases and 3 bases, in that order; junction bases with no gene match: 15. CDR3 length equals 18 residues. For the CDR3, the DNA is TGTGCCTGTGACACCGTAGGGGGTGGGGATATCCGATCCGATAAACTCATCTTT. As protein: CACDTVGGGDIRSDKLIF.

This clone was picked up a small number of times. One base separates it from a far larger clone, so it is likely a read error. Other DNA sequences in the same sample also yield this CDR3. This rearrangement joins TRDV2 to TRDJ1, with 12 bases matching TRDD3. V trimming: 3 bases; J trimming: 3 bases; junction bases outside the gene matches: 16. The CDR3 sequence is 19 residues long. CDR1 GEAIGNYY and CDR2 EKD come from the germline V gene. The CDR3 loop is CACDPAPSSWGIRADKLIF. In DNA, the CDR3 is TGTGCCTGTGACCCGGCTCCTTCAAGCTGGGGGATACGGGCCGATAAACTCATCTTT.

This clone rates as medium-sized. V usage is TRDV1 and J usage is TRDJ1; the match to TRDD3 covers 13 bases. The J gene comes from matching the DNA to germline here; TCRdb lacks it. Losses at the gene ends were 0 bases for V and 2 bases for J; bases not matched to a gene: 30. CDR1 and CDR2 from the germline V gene are TSWWSYY and QGS. The CDR3 consists of 26 residues. CDR3 nucleotide sequence: TGTGCTCTTGGGGAACTCCCCCTATTCTCAGTACTGGGGGATACGCTCCCTCCGACTCTAACCGATAAACTCATCTTT. Translated: CALGELPLFSVLGDTLPPTLTDKLIF.

To note about this clone: The TCRdb protein comes from a much larger clone and disagrees with this DNA's translation at residue 5, likely due to a read error; the protein given here is derived from the DNA. The chain recombines TRDV2 with TRDJ1; 8 bases align to TRDD3. Germline lookup yields CDR1 GEAIGNYY and CDR2 EKD. The CDR3 is made up of 20 amino acids. V was clipped by 3 bases and J by 0 bases; unmatched bases: 20. The CDR3 region has the DNA TGTGCCTGTGACTCCCTGAGGGTTTCTGGGGGACACGAGTACACCGATAAACTCATCTTT. This sequence encodes CACDSLRVSGGHEYTDKLIF.

With regard to this clone: This is likely an artifact of a read error, given a far larger clone one base away. The chain couples TRDV2 to TRDJ3; D remains ambiguous. The germline V gene has CDR1 GEAIGNYY and CDR2 EKD. V was trimmed by 2 bases and J by 9 bases, leaving 4 bases between them. This CDR3 has 12 residues. The DNA for the CDR3 is TGTGCCTGTGACAACGGCACCCGACAGATGTTTTTC. Its translation is CACDNGTRQMFF.

With regard to this clone: This DNA translates differently at residue 15 from the TCRdb protein, which is that of a much larger clone; a read error is likely, and the protein shown is the DNA's own translation. V and J are TRDV2 and TRDJ1; 11 bases match TRDD3. Germline V lookup: CDR1 GEAIGNYY, CDR2 EKD. The CDR3 runs to 17 residues. The CDR3 sequence is CACDTVGGYASTDKHIF. The CDR3 DNA is TGTGCCTGTGACACCGTTGGGGGATACGCCTCCACCGATAAACACATCTTT.

The chain links TRDV1 to TRDJ1; D unclear. The CDR3 is 15 amino acids. Germline-derived CDR1 and CDR2 are TSWWSYY and QGS. V was cut by 0 bases and J by 0 bases, with 8 bases left in between. Here the CDR3 reads CALGELVGYTDKLIF. The CDR3 coding sequence is TGTGCTCTTGGGGAACTAGTTGGTTACACCGATAAACTCATCTTT.

Concerning this clone itself: This DNA's translation and the protein TCRdb lists, from a much larger clone, do not match at residues 4 and 5, likely due to a read error; the protein shown is translated from the DNA. The chain employs TRDV2 and TRDJ1, with 11 bases that match TRDD3. Germline CDR1 is GEAIGNYY and CDR2 is EKD. J gave up 4 bases and V 3 bases, and 6 bases lay outside the gene matches. The CDR3 covers 15 residues. DNA for the CDR3: TGTGCCTGTGACCCACTGGGGGATAGGGACGATAAACTCATCTTT. Its protein is CACDPLGDRDDKLIF.

This clone rates as medium-sized. This sample includes further DNA sequences coding for the same CDR3. This chain uses TRDV2 with TRDJ1, with unresolved D. The CDR3 loop spans 17 amino acids. With 3 bases removed from V and 0 bases from J, the gap between germline ends came to 19 bases. Germline loops: CDR1 GEAIGNYY, CDR2 EKD. The CDR3 region has the DNA TGTGCCTGTGACCCCGTCGCCGGGACCGAGGACACCGATAAACTCATCTTT. It is translated as CACDPVAGTEDTDKLIF.

This clone was seen a few times. The chain links TRDV1 to TRDJ1, with 13 positions matching TRDD3. Losses at the gene ends were 0 bases for V and 0 bases for J; bases not matched to a gene: 19. The germline V gene encodes CDR1 TSWWSYY and CDR2 QGS. The CDR3 is made up of 23 amino acids. In DNA form, the CDR3 reads TGTGCTCTTGGGGAACTTGGTCCTACTGGGACTGGGGGATACGAAGGCGACACCGATAAACTCATCTTT. Amino acids: CALGELGPTGTGGYEGDTDKLIF.